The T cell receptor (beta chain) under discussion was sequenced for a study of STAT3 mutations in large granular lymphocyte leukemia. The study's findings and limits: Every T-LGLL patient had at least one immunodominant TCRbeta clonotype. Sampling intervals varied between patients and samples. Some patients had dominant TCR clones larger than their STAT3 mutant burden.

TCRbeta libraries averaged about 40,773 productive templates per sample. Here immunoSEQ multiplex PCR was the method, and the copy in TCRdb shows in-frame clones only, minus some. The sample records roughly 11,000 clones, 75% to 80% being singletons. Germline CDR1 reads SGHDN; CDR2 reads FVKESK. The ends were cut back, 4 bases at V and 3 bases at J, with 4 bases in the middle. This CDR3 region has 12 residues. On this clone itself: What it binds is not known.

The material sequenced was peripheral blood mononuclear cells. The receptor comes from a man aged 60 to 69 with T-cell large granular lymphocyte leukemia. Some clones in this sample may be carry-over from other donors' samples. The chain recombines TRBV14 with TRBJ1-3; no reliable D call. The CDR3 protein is CASSPSGNTIYF. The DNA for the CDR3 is TGTGCCAGCAGCCCCAGTGGAAACACCATATATTTT.